This passage covers 29 T cell receptor beta chains from one sample sequenced in a study of regulatory T cells in long-lasting Graves disease. Time point denoted: persistent/refractory GD, antithyroid drugs over 5 years with positive TRAb. From RNA extracted from PBMCs, the TCR library was made. Researchers made TCR beta libraries by using iRepertoire HTBI primers and running Arm-PCR on CDR3 regions. TCRdb re-called the multiplex PCR reads through MiXCR, storing one row per CDR3 protein. The table includes 450,000 or so distinct CDR3 sequences, 22% detected once. The specimen was peripheral blood mononuclear cells (PBMCs), collected when the disease was refractory, from a patient treated with antithyroid drugs. The receptors were sampled from a female donor with Graves disease.

Many counts were recorded for this clonotype. This chain uses TRBV6-1 with TRBJ1-1; 8 bases map to TRBD1. CDR3 length equals 15 residues. The V and J ends lost 7 bases and 3 bases, in that order; junction bases with no gene match: 10. Looked up from germline, CDR1 is MNHNS and CDR2 is SASEGT. This chain's CDR3 is CASIPGQGSDTEAFF. CDR3 DNA sequence: TGTGCCAGCATTCCAGGACAGGGAAGTGACACTGAAGCTTTCTTT.

This clonotype was picked up a small number of times. The rearrangement uses TRBV11-2 and TRBJ1-1; D unclear. The CDR3 contains 13 residues. The V gene's germline CDR1 is SGHAT and CDR2 FQNNGV. Trimming cost V 0 bases and J 7 bases, with 9 bases left between them. CDR3 region: CASSLDSGGEAFF. As DNA, the CDR3 is TGTGCCAGCAGCTTAGATTCGGGCGGTGAAGCTTTCTTT.

The sample holds many counts of this clonotype. V usage is TRBV25-1 and J usage is TRBJ1-5, with D possibly TRBD1 on 5 matching bases. Germline V gene data show CDR1 as MGHDK and CDR2 as SYGVNS. Trimming removed 6 bases at V and 6 bases at J, with 15 bases between. CDR3 size: 14 residues. CDR3 protein: CASRTGPLSQPQHF. For the CDR3, the DNA is TGTGCCAGCAGGACGGGACCGCTAAGTCAGCCCCAGCATTTT. The full variable domain, in which reference TRBV25-1 and TRBJ1-5 provide the parts outside the CDR3, is EADIYQTPRYLVIGTGKKITLECSQTMGHDKMYWYQQDPGMELHLIHYSYGVNSTEKGDLSSESTVSRIRTEHFPLTLESARPSHTSQYLCASRTGPLSQPQHFGDGTRLSIL.

This clonotype turned up a few times. The chain uses TRBV9 and TRBJ2-2; TRBD2 agrees at 8 bases. The CDR3 is made up of 15 amino acids. Trimming cost V 5 bases and J 3 bases; bases outside gene matches: 6. CDR1 SGDLS and CDR2 YYNGEE come from the germline V gene. The DNA of the CDR3 is TGTGCCAGCAGGGCAGGGACTAGTGACACCGGGGAGCTGTTTTTT. Protein sequence: CASRAGTSDTGELFF. Using reference TRBV9 and TRBJ2-2 for the parts outside the CDR3, the full variable domain is DSGVTQTPKHLITATGQRVTLRCSPRSGDLSVYWYQQSLDQGLQFLIQYYNGEERAKGNILERFSAQQFPDLHSELNLSSLELGDSALYFCASRAGTSDTGELFFGEGSRLTVL.

The chain combines TRBV30 with TRBJ1-4; D possibly corresponds to TRBD1 (5 bases). Germline CDR1 and CDR2: GTSNPN and SVGIG (reference sequence). This CDR3 contains 14 residues. Trimming took off 3 bases at V and 7 bases at J, with 15 bases between the two ends. CDR3 region: CAWRGGSGGEKLFF. For the CDR3, the DNA is TGTGCCTGGAGAGGAGGGTCGGGGGGTGAAAAACTGTTTTTT.

This clonotype was detected a few times. This chain joins TRBV6-1 and TRBJ2-5; 9 bases are a match to TRBD2. The tail of the sequence fits TRBJ2-1 better, so the J call may be wrong. The CDR3 covers 16 residues. Germline assignment: CDR1 MNHNS and CDR2 SASEGT. The CDR3 bases are TGTGCCAGCAGTCCTTGGGGTAGCGGGAGCGCAAATGAGCAGTTCTTC. Translated, it gives CASSPWGSGSANEQFF.

The CDR3 DNA reads TGCGCCAGCAGCCCGGGGTGGGGACAGGGTGTCTACGAGCAGTACTTC. Its protein is CASSPGWGQGVYEQYF. The chain combines TRBV5-1 with TRBJ2-7; 9 bases agree with TRBD1. The CDR3 covers 16 residues. Looked up from germline, CDR1 is SGHRS and CDR2 is YFSETQ. The V segment lost 4 bases and the J segment 3 bases; nucleotides outside the gene matches: 11.

The sample holds many counts of this clonotype. V gene TRBV7-2 combines with J gene TRBJ2-7; perhaps D is TRBD1 or TRBD2 (5 bases each). V was pared by 1 base and J by 4 bases, with 8 bases between. Germline lookup yields CDR1 SGHTA and CDR2 FQGNSA. The CDR3 sequence is 13 residues long. This chain's CDR3 is CASSLGGFYEQYF. In DNA, the CDR3 is TGTGCCAGCAGCTTAGGGGGGTTTTACGAGCAGTACTTC.

CDR3 nucleotide sequence: TGCAGTGCTGGGGCTAGCGGGGGGCTCTACGAGCAGTACTTC. Translated: CSAGASGGLYEQYF. This chain joins TRBV20-1 and TRBJ2-7; 11 nucleotides align to TRBD2. This CDR3 region has 14 residues. V lost 5 bases and J lost 3; bases outside the gene matches: 6. Germline V gene lookup returns CDR1 DFQATT and CDR2 SNEGSKA (reference sequence).

This clonotype has just a few counts. The chain has TRBV20-1 and TRBJ2-7; 10 bases are shared with TRBD2. Germline-derived CDR1 and CDR2 are DFQATT and SNEGSKA (reference sequence). J lost 3 bases, V lost 6 bases, and 14 bases had no gene match. The CDR3 has 16 amino acids. CDR3 region: CSAQEASGSLFYEQYF. CDR3 bases: TGCAGTGCCCAGGAGGCTAGCGGGAGTCTGTTCTACGAGCAGTACTTC.

The genes are TRBV20-1 and TRBJ2-7; unclear D gene. Per the germline V gene, CDR1 is DFQATT and CDR2 is SNEGSKA (reference sequence). Trimming stripped 0 bases from V and 0 bases from J, with 9 bases between. The CDR3 runs 14 residues. CDR3 protein: CSARDVGPSYEQYF. In DNA, the CDR3 is TGCAGTGCTAGAGATGTAGGGCCCTCCTACGAGCAGTACTTC.

In this sample, this clonotype turned up many times. V usage is TRBV11-3 and J usage is TRBJ2-7; no definite D call. Germline-derived CDR1 and CDR2 are SGHNT and YENEEA. This CDR3 has 15 residues. With 5 bases removed from V and 2 bases from J, the gap between germline ends came to 16 bases. As DNA, the CDR3 is TGTGCCAGCAGCCCCACAGCCGGGTCCGCCTACGAGCAGTACTTC. This encodes CASSPTAGSAYEQYF.

This clonotype occurred a few times. The rearrangement joins TRBV27 to TRBJ1-6; the D is unclear. CDR1 and CDR2 (germline): MNHEY, SMNVEV (reference sequence). The CDR3 spans 18 residues. Between the trimmed V and J ends, which lost 1 base and 0 bases, there was a span of 13 bases. The CDR3, as DNA: TGTGCCAGCAGTTTATACAGCGGGGTGAGCTCCTATAATTCACCCCTCCACTTT. Translating it yields CASSLYSGVSSYNSPLHF.

The table lists this clonotype with many counts. The rearrangement joins TRBV11-2 to TRBJ1-2, with TRBD1 matching over 7 bases. V was clipped by 5 bases and J by 4 bases; unmatched bases: 7. This CDR3 has 14 residues. Germline CDR1 SGHAT, CDR2 FQNNGV. The CDR3, as DNA: TGTGCCAGCAGCCCACAGAGGGACAGCTATGGCTACACCTTC. It specifies CASSPQRDSYGYTF.

This clonotype has a handful of counts. It is likely a read error, because the conserved phenylalanine at the end of the CDR3 is missing. The CDR3 nucleotides are TGTGCCAGCAGAGGGACTGCGAACACCGGGGAGCTGTTTCTT. It encodes CASRGTANTGELFL. This rearrangement joins TRBV2 to TRBJ2-2, with TRBD2 as a possible D gene (6 bases). V shed 6 bases and J shed 0 bases, with 8 bases lying between them. Germline CDR1 SNHLY, CDR2 FYNNEI. The CDR3 covers 14 residues.

V is TRBV3-1 and J is TRBJ2-5, with D maybe TRBD2 (5 bases). CDR1 and CDR2 (germline): LGHDT, YNNKEL (reference sequence). The V end lost 1 base, the J end lost 12 bases, and 15 bases lay between the germline ends. The CDR3 has 13 amino acids. In nucleotides, the CDR3 is TGTGCCAGCAGCCAAGGAGGTTCGGGATCCAAGTACTTC. Its translation: CASSQGGSGSKYF.

This clonotype was found a few times. The chain is built from TRBV7-8 and TRBJ1-5, with D perhaps TRBD1 (5 bases). This CDR3 region has 16 residues. CDR1 is SGHVS and CDR2 is FQNEAQ in the germline V gene. Trimming took 7 bases from V and 6 from J, leaving 22 bases between them. This chain's CDR3 is CASNPKPGVSRQPQHF. Written as DNA, the CDR3 is TGTGCCAGCAACCCAAAGCCGGGGGTGAGCCGTCAGCCCCAGCATTTT.

This clonotype has a handful of counts. The rearrangement uses TRBV6-2 or TRBV6-3 and TRBJ1-1, with 11 bases fitting TRBD1. The ends lost 6 bases at V and 14 bases at J; junction bases unmatched: 5. The CDR3 consists of 11 residues. Per the germline V gene, CDR1 is MNHEY and CDR2 is SVGEGT. CDR3 in amino acids: CASRKDRGQFF. The CDR3 bases are TGTGCCAGCAGAAAGGACAGGGGGCAATTCTTT.

As for this clonotype: A read error may explain this, as a much larger clone is one base away. This chain uses TRBV11-1 with TRBJ1-2; no clear D gene. The CDR3 length is 13 residues. Germline V gene sequence: CDR1 SGHAT, CDR2 FQDESV (reference sequence). The chain's CDR3 is CASSPRFGYGCTF. The CDR3 nucleotides read TGTGCCAGCAGCCCCCGGTTTGGCTATGGCTGCACCTTC.

This clonotype was observed many times. The gene calls are TRBV28 and TRBJ1-6; D ambiguous. This CDR3 spans 15 amino acids. Germline assignment: CDR1 MDHEN and CDR2 SYDVKM. V was pared by 5 bases and J by 8 bases, with 16 bases between. The CDR3 spells CASSPPVGLDSPLHF. The DNA for the CDR3 is TGTGCCAGCAGTCCCCCCGTAGGGCTAGATTCACCCCTCCACTTT.

This clonotype was picked up many times. The CDR3 nucleotides are TGTGCCAGCTCGAATGGAGGCTCCTACGAGCAGTACTTC. Encoded protein: CASSNGGSYEQYF. The V gene is TRBV12-3 or TRBV12-4, the J gene TRBJ2-7; a possible D gene is TRBD2 (5 bases). The CDR3 extends over 13 amino acids. Between the trimmed V and J ends, which lost 8 bases and 0 bases, there was a span of 11 bases.

At least ten counts were recorded for this clonotype. V gene TRBV6-1 combines with J gene TRBJ1-2; D is ambiguous. V was cut by 6 bases and J by 5 bases, with 10 bases left in between. CDR1 and CDR2 (germline): MNHNS, SASEGT. The CDR3 contains 12 residues. The CDR3 loop is CASRTLEYGYTF. CDR3 coding DNA: TGTGCCAGCAGGACACTGGAATATGGCTACACCTTC.

This clonotype was seen repeatedly, ten times or more. The chain couples TRBV15 to TRBJ2-7; 8 bases fit TRBD1. The CDR3 contains 15 residues. V shed 1 base and J 3 bases; nucleotides not matched to a gene: 5. Germline CDR1 reads LNHNV; CDR2 reads YYDKDF (reference sequence). CDR3 amino acids: CATSRVRTGSYEQYF. The CDR3 DNA reads as TGTGCCACCAGCAGAGTAAGGACAGGGAGCTACGAGCAGTACTTC.

The CDR3 region has the DNA TGTGCCAGCAGCTTATCGGCAGGGGCTCTATACGAGCAGTACTTC. Its translation: CASSLSAGALYEQYF. This chain links TRBV7-9 with TRBJ2-7; a weak D match, TRBD1 (6 bases). Looked up from germline, CDR1 is SEHNR and CDR2 is FQNEAQ (reference sequence). Trimming removed 2 bases from V and 4 bases from J, with 15 bases in between. This CDR3 is built from 15 residues.

The chain is built from TRBV30 and TRBJ1-1; D is perhaps TRBD1 (6 bases). The CDR3 is 15 amino acids. Germline V gene data show CDR1 as GTSNPN and CDR2 as SVGIG (reference sequence). Deletions cut 2 bases from V and 0 bases from J, with 13 bases between. For the CDR3, the DNA is TGTGCCTGGAGTCTTTGGCAGGGGATGAACACTGAAGCTTTCTTT. Its protein product is CAWSLWQGMNTEAFF.

The sample holds many counts of this clonotype. The V call is TRBV7-8, the J call TRBJ2-5; 8 nucleotides match TRBD2. Trimming at V came to 0 bases and at J to 5 bases, leaving 14 bases not matched to a gene. The CDR3 runs 18 residues. Germline V gene lookup returns CDR1 SGHVS and CDR2 FQNEAQ. The CDR3 DNA reads TGTGCCAGCAGCTTAGCGGGTGGAGTAGCGGGAAGAAGGGAGACCCAGTACTTC. Amino acids: CASSLAGGVAGRRETQYF.

This clonotype appeared many times. The chain uses TRBV20-1 and TRBJ1-6; TRBD1 agrees at 7 bases. With 7 bases clipped from V and 7 bases from J, the junction kept 7 bases outside the gene matches. The CDR3 contains 13 residues. CDR1 DFQATT and CDR2 SNEGSKA come from the germline V gene (reference sequence). The CDR3 DNA follows: TGCAGTGGATCGCGGGACAGAAATTCACCCCTCCACTTT. Translation gives CSGSRDRNSPLHF.

Points on this clonotype: A read error likely explains this, since a far larger clone differs by one base. The chain has TRBV3-1 and TRBJ1-4; D uncertain. The CDR3 runs 11 residues. CDR1 and CDR2 from the germline V gene are LGHDT and YNNKEL (reference sequence). CDR3 loop: CAGSQNEKLFF. CDR3 sequence (DNA): TGTGCCGGCAGCCAGAATGAAAAACTGTTTTTT. Supplemented by reference TRBV3-1 and TRBJ1-4, the full variable domain reads DTAVSQTPKYLVTQMGNDKSIKCEQNLGHDTMYWYKQDSKKFLKIMFSYNNKELIINETVPNRFSPKSPDKAHLNLHINSLELGDSAVYFCAGSQNEKLFFGSGTQLSVL.

This clonotype was counted a few times. This chain uses TRBV28 with TRBJ1-5; 8 positions agree with TRBD1. Germline trimming cut 2 bases from V and 7 bases from J; bases unmatched to any gene: 22. The germline V gene encodes CDR1 MDHEN and CDR2 SYDVKM. The CDR3 contains 20 residues. The CDR3 nucleotides are TGTGCCAGCAGTTTAGGGTTTGCAGGGGGCAAGTCTCTTTATTTGCAGCCCCAGCATTTT. Encoded protein: CASSLGFAGGKSLYLQPQHF.